Below are 10 T cell receptor beta chains sequenced from a single sample in a study of blood T cell repertoires in COVID-19. Assay used: immunoSEQ multiplex PCR; TCRdb lists only in-frame clones, some missing. The sample carries about 340,000 clones, 75% to 90% recorded once. The specimen was peripheral blood. Every receptor here comes from a woman between 55 and 75 years old with COVID-19, enrolled during active disease.

The chain joins TRBV28 to TRBJ1-2, with TRBD1 matching over 9 bases. The CDR3 covers 14 residues. Trimming at V came to 6 bases and at J to 5 bases, leaving 7 bases not matched to a gene. CDR1 and CDR2 (germline): MDHEN, SYDVKM. CDR3 DNA: TGTGCCAGCAGGCGCCCGGGACAGGGATATGGCTACACCTTC. This encodes CASRRPGQGYGYTF.

This clone was seen just once. This rearrangement joins TRBV6-1 to TRBJ1-2; unclear D gene. V gave up 0 bases and J gave up 2 bases, with 13 bases separating them. Germline lookup yields CDR1 MNHNS and CDR2 SASEGT. This CDR3 is built from 16 residues. The CDR3 nucleotides are TGTGCCAGCAGTGAAGCCGGGGAGCAAGTCAACTATGGCTACACCTTC. Amino acids: CASSEAGEQVNYGYTF.

Only one count was recorded for this clone. The chain joins TRBV2 to TRBJ1-3; D possibly corresponds to TRBD1 (6 bases). The CDR3 loop spans 15 amino acids. The germline V and J ends were trimmed by 7 bases and 0 bases, with 13 bases remaining between them. CDR1 is SNHLY, CDR2 FYNNEI, per germline. As DNA, the CDR3 is TGTGCCAGCATAATGACAGGCCTCTCTGGAAACACCATATATTTT. It encodes CASIMTGLSGNTIYF.

This clone has only one observation. V is TRBV7-3 and J is TRBJ2-3; D gene uncertain. Germline CDR1 is SGHTA and CDR2 is FQGTGA. This CDR3 has 14 residues. V dropped 1 base and J dropped 1 base, with 6 bases sitting between them. The CDR3 is CASSLNGRTDTQYF. The CDR3 DNA follows: TGTGCCAGCAGCTTAAATGGCCGCACAGATACGCAGTATTTT.

The chain is built from TRBV5-8 and TRBJ1-2, with 9 bases identical to TRBD1. The V segment lost 0 bases and the J segment 3 bases; nucleotides outside the gene matches: 12. The CDR3 extends over 18 amino acids. CDR1 and CDR2 (germline): SGHTS, YDEGEE. The CDR3 sequence is CASSLVHRGRIWDYGYTF. The DNA of the CDR3 is TGTGCCAGCAGCTTGGTTCACAGGGGGCGTATTTGGGACTATGGCTACACCTTC.

This sequence joins TRBV7-2 and TRBJ1-1; D is unclear. CDR3 length: 13 amino acids. Germline CDR1 is SGHTA and CDR2 is FQGNSA. V was pared by 4 bases and J by 1 base, with 7 bases between. The CDR3 bases are TGTGCCAGCAGCTCGGGGAGGAACACTGAAGCTTTCTTT. Translated: CASSSGRNTEAFF.

A few counts support this clone. Germline is not matched at one junction end, which may reflect a read error. The chain has TRBV10-3 and TRBJ2-7; 8 nucleotides agree with TRBD2. This CDR3 contains 12 residues. CDR1 is ENHRY, CDR2 SYGVKD, per germline. Written as DNA, the CDR3 is TGTGCCATCAGTGAGATAGCGGGGCCCAGGGAATTC. Amino acids: CAISEIAGPREF.

The rearrangement joins TRBV4-3 to TRBJ2-5; D perhaps matches TRBD2 (7 bases). Trimming took off 0 bases at V and 5 bases at J, with 16 bases between the two ends. The germline V gene has CDR1 LGHNA and CDR2 YSLEER. This CDR3 has 16 residues. The CDR3 is CASSQDVAGAGETQYF. The CDR3 bases are TGCGCCAGCAGCCAAGATGTGGCGGGGGCCGGGGAGACCCAGTACTTC.

The chain recombines TRBV5-1 with TRBJ2-3; 9 positions agree with TRBD2. This CDR3 has 16 residues. Germline trimming cut 0 bases from V and 4 bases from J; bases unmatched to any gene: 6. Germline CDR1 and CDR2: SGHRS and YFSETQ. CDR3 residues: CASSLGSSGGSDTQYF. The CDR3 DNA reads TGCGCCAGCAGCTTGGGCTCCAGCGGGGGGTCAGATACGCAGTATTTT.

This chain links TRBV2 with TRBJ1-2, with a tentative D call TRBD1 (5 bases). The CDR3 has 14 residues. Germline V lookup: CDR1 SNHLY, CDR2 FYNNEI. V lost 6 bases, J lost 3 bases, and 14 bases lay in between. As DNA, the CDR3 is TGTGCCAGCAGGGATGGGGCCGGCGACTATGGCTACACCTTC. It is translated as CASRDGAGDYGYTF.